This T cell receptor beta chain was profiled in a study of shared clonotypes between healthy human individuals. Study conclusions and caveats: Four donors shared approximately 5% of their naive CD4 clonotypes.

This clone was recorded only once. Its antigen is not known. The length of the CDR3 is 14 residues. Germline V gene sequence: CDR1 SGHVS, CDR2 FQNEAQ. After removal of 3 bases from V and 9 bases from J, the junction contained 5 bases not matched to a gene. Here immunoSEQ multiplex PCR was the method, and the copy in TCRdb shows in-frame clones only, minus some. The repertoire holds around 1,000,000 clones, with about 72% as singletons. The V call is TRBV7-8, the J call TRBJ2-1, with TRBD1 identical over 10 bases. The clonotype was recovered from a man between 18 and 29 years old in good health. Some clones in this sample may be carry-over from other donors' samples. The sequencing input was memory CD4+ T cells from PBMCs. Sample subset: CD45RA-negative fraction. The CDR3, as DNA: TGTGCCAGCAGCTTTGGACAGGGGGAAGGTGAGCAGTTCTTC. Translated, it gives CASSFGQGEGEQFF.